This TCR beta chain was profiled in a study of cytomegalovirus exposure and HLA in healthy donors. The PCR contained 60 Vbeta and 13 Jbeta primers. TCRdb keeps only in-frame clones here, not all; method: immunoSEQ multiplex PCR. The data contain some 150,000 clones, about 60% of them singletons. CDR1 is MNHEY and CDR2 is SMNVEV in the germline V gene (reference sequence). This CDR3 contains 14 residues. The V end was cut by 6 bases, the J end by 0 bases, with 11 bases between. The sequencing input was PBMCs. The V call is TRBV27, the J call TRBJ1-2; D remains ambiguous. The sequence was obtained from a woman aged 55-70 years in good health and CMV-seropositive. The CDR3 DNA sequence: TGTGCCAGCAGCACCAGGAATTCTAACTATGGCTACACCTTC. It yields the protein CASSTRNSNYGYTF.